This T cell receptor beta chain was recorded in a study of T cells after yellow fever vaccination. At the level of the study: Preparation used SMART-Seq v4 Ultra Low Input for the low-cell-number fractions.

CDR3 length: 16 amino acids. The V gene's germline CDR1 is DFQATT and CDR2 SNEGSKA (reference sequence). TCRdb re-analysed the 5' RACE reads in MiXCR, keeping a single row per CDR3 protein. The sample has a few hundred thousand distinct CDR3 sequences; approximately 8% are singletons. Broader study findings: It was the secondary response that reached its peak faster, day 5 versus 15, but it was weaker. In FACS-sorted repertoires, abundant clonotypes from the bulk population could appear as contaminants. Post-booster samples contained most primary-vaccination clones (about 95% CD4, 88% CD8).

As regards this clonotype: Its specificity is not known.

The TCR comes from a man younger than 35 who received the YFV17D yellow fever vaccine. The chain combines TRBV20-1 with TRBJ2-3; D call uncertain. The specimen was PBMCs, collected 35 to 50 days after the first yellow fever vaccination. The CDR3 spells CCVRVAGRRSTDTQYF. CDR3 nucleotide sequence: TGCTGTGTTAGAGTCGCCGGTAGGCGGTCCACAGATACGCAGTATTTT.